A selection of T cell receptor beta chains follows, all from one sample in a study of CD8 T cells in Susac syndrome. TCRdb passed the immunoSEQ multiplex PCR reads through MiXCR, listing each CDR3 protein once. The sample has about 210,000 distinct CDR3 sequences, about 95% seen once. Sequencing was performed on CD4+ T cells from PBMCs. The receptors shown here come from a human donor with Susac syndrome. Both conserved end residues are part of each CDR3. The D gene is left open where the match is weak. Clone sizes are given selectively: once, few, many, or a class where the clone is expanded.

14 | NA | TRBJ1-2 | NA | TRBV9 | TGTGCCAGCAGCGTATCGGGGGGAGGGGAGGGCTACACCTTC | CASSVSGGGEGYTF
11 | NA | TRBJ2-7 | NA | TRBV20-1 | TGCAGTGCTAGCCCCCTGAACGAGCAGTACTTC | CSASPLNEQYF
13 | NA | TRBJ2-7 | NA | TRBV6-5 | TGTGCCAGCAGCCCAACAGCTTTCGGGAAGCAGTACTTC | CASSPTAFGKQYF
14 | NA | TRBJ2-4 | NA | TRBV5-1 | TGCGCCAGCAGCTTTAACACGGACGGAGACATTCAGTACTTC | CASSFNTDGDIQYF
15 | NA | TRBJ1-5 | NA | TRBV20-1 | TGCAGTGCCTCGGGGGACGGTGATAGCAATCACCCCCAGCATTTT | CSASGDGDSNHPQHF
14 | NA | TRBJ2-6 | NA | TRBV9 | TGTGCCAGCAGCGTTCCCCCCGAGGCCAACGTCCTGACTTTC | CASSVPPEANVLTF
15 | TRBD1 | TRBJ1-4 | NA | TRBV7-9 | TGTGCCAGCAGCAGAGGACAGGGGGCTGGTGAAAAACTGTTTTTT | CASSRGQGAGEKLFF
12 | NA | TRBJ2-7 | NA | TRBV28 | TGTGCCAGCAGTCCGGCCGTCAGCGAGCAGTACTTC | CASSPAVSEQYF
14 | TRBD2 | TRBJ2-7 | once | TRBV12-3/TRBV12-4 | TGTGCCAGCAGCCCTGGACTAGGGTCCTACGAGCAGTACTTC | CASSPGLGSYEQYF
15 | NA | TRBJ1-2 | NA | TRBV6-5 | TGTGCCAGCAGTTACTCAGGGCGGGCCGGCTATGGCTACACCTTC | CASSYSGRAGYGYTF
16 | TRBD1 | TRBJ1-5 | NA | TRBV18 | TGTGCCAGCTCACGGGGTTGGCAGGGGGGCAATCAGCCCCAGCATTTT | CASSRGWQGGNQPQHF
14 | NA | TRBJ2-3 | once | TRBV29-1 | TGCAGCGTTGTGCGGCAGGGAGTCGCAGATACGCAGTATTTT | CSVVRQGVADTQYF
16 | NA | TRBJ2-1 | NA | TRBV2 | TGTGCCAGCAGTGAAGGACACCTTGTCACCTACAATGAGCAGTTCTTC | CASSEGHLVTYNEQFF
16 | TRBD1 | TRBJ2-5 | NA | TRBV12-3/TRBV12-4 | TGTGCCAGCAGCCTTGAGGGGGACAGCGGCCAAGAGACCCAGTACTTC | CASSLEGDSGQETQYF
14 | NA | TRBJ2-5 | NA | TRBV11-2 | TGTGCCAGCAGCCTGGACTGGTCCCAAGAGACCCAGTACTTC | CASSLDWSQETQYF
13 | NA | TRBJ2-7 | NA | TRBV6-2/TRBV6-3 | TGTGCCAGCAGTTTGGAACCCGACCGGCCGCAGTACTTC | CASSLEPDRPQYF
15 | TRBD1 | TRBJ1-1 | NA | TRBV3-1 | TGTGCCAGCAGCCAAGCGACGACAGGGAGGACTGAAGCTTTCTTT | CASSQATTGRTEAFF
14 | TRBD1 | TRBJ2-1 | NA | TRBV7-2 | TGTGCCAGCAGCTCCGGGACAGGGGGCAATGAGCAGTTCTTC | CASSSGTGGNEQFF
15 | NA | TRBJ2-1 | once | TRBV11-2 | TGTGCCAGCAGCGTATTGGACAGCTTCTACAATGAGCAGTTCTTC | CASSVLDSFYNEQFF
13 | TRBD1 | TRBJ2-7 | once | TRBV7-7 | TGTGCTAGCAGCAAGGGGGCGGGCTACGAGCAGTACTTC | CASSKGAGYEQYF
16 | NA | TRBJ2-1 | NA | TRBV6-2/TRBV6-3 | TGTGCCAGCAGTTACTATCCCCGGGACCGCGAACCTGAGCAGTTCTTC | CASSYYPRDREPEQFF
16 | TRBD2 | TRBJ2-3 | NA | TRBV5-6 | TGTGCCAGCAGCTTGAGGAGCGGGGGCCGCAGAGTTACGCAGTATTTT | CASSLRSGGRRVTQYF
15 | TRBD1 | TRBJ1-5 | NA | TRBV7-8 | TGTGCCAGCAGCGAACAGGGGCAGGCCAATCAGCCCCAGCATTTT | CASSEQGQANQPQHF
14 | TRBD2 | TRBJ2-3 | NA | TRBV20-1 | TGCAGTGCTCTCCGAGCGGGAGGCACAGATACGCAGTATTTT | CSALRAGGTDTQYF